The rows below give T cell receptor beta chains drawn from one sample of a study of blood T cells in healthy people across ages. TCRdb itself ran the 5' RACE reads through MiXCR, one entry per CDR3 protein. The repertoire holds 800,000 to 900,000 distinct CDR3 sequences, with roughly 60% as singletons. The material sequenced was blood. The source of these receptors is a young man in good health. The CDR3 runs from the conserved cysteine through the conserved F or W. D genes are given only for firm matches. Clone size, where shown, is once, few, many, or a class for clones that have expanded.

V: TRBV10-3; J: TRBJ2-5; D: TRBD1; size: few; DNA: TGTGCCATCAGTAAAACGATGGCAGGACAGGGGAGAGAGACCCAGTACTTC; CDR3: CAISKTMAGQGRETQYF
V: TRBV10-3; J: TRBJ2-3; D: TRBD2; size: -; DNA: TGTGCCATCAGTGACCCTCTAGCGGGGGGCAACACAGATACGCAGTATTTT; CDR3: CAISDPLAGGNTDTQYF
V: TRBV20-1; J: TRBJ2-7; D: -; size: -; DNA: TGCAGTGCTAGAGATATAGGACTCGCCCAGTACTTC; CDR3: CSARDIGLAQYF
V: TRBV19; J: TRBJ2-6; D: -; size: -; DNA: TGTGCCAGTAGTGCGCTTGGTGGGGCCAACGTCCTGACTTTC; CDR3: CASSALGGANVLTF
V: TRBV21-1; J: TRBJ2-5; D: -; size: -; DNA: TGTGCCAGCGAGGGGTGTCGGGAGACCCAGTACTTC; CDR3: CASEGCRETQYF
V: TRBV7-9; J: TRBJ1-2; D: TRBD1; size: -; DNA: TGTGCCAGCAGCGCGACAGGGAGCTATGGCTACACCTTC; CDR3: CASSATGSYGYTF
V: TRBV14; J: TRBJ2-3; D: -; size: -; DNA: TGTGCCAGCAGCCGAGGGACTACAGATACGCAGTATTTT; CDR3: CASSRGTTDTQYF
V: TRBV20-1; J: TRBJ2-1; D: TRBD2; size: -; DNA: TGCAGTGCCACACTAGCGGCTGTCTGGGAGCAGTTCTTC; CDR3: CSATLAAVWEQFF
V: TRBV2; J: TRBJ1-2; D: -; size: -; DNA: TGTGCCAGCACAACACCCGGGATCTATGGCTACACCTTC; CDR3: CASTTPGIYGYTF
V: TRBV9; J: TRBJ1-6; D: -; size: -; DNA: TGTGCCAGCAGCGTAGAGGGGGTAGAAAATTCACCCCTCCACTTT; CDR3: CASSVEGVENSPLHF
V: TRBV11-1; J: TRBJ2-3; D: -; size: once; DNA: TGTGCCAGCAGCTCCACGCGGGCCCCCACAGATACGCAGTATTTT; CDR3: CASSSTRAPTDTQYF
V: TRBV28; J: TRBJ2-1; D: TRBD2; size: -; DNA: TGTGCCAGCAGTTTAGTAGCGGGGGTTATCTACAATGAGCAGTTCTTC; CDR3: CASSLVAGVIYNEQFF
V: TRBV18; J: TRBJ2-4; D: -; size: -; DNA: TGTGCCAGCTCAACGGGACACGAAAACATTCAGTACTTC; CDR3: CASSTGHENIQYF
V: TRBV29-1; J: TRBJ2-3; D: -; size: -; DNA: TGCAGCGTTGAAGCCCTAGAGGGGAGGGGGACAGATACGCGGTATTTT; CDR3: CSVEALEGRGTDTRYF
V: TRBV25-1; J: TRBJ1-6; D: TRBD1; size: -; DNA: TGTGCCAGCTCCCGGGACAGGGAACGAAATAATTCACCCCTCCACTTT; CDR3: CASSRDRERNNSPLHF
V: TRBV6-5; J: TRBJ1-4; D: -; size: -; DNA: TGTGCCAGCAGTTACTCGATCGTTGCAACTAATGAAAAACTGTTTTTT; CDR3: CASSYSIVATNEKLFF
V: TRBV7-9; J: TRBJ2-5; D: TRBD1; size: -; DNA: TGTACAACAGGGGGTAAAGAGACCCAGTACTTC; CDR3: CTTGGKETQYF
V: TRBV7-2; J: TRBJ2-7; D: TRBD2; size: -; DNA: TGTGCCAGCAGCGGCGTAGCGGGGGCCTACGAGCAGTACTTC; CDR3: CASSGVAGAYEQYF
V: TRBV27; J: TRBJ2-7; D: TRBD1; size: once; DNA: TGTGCCAGCAGTGTTACCGGGACAGGGGGCGAGCAGTACTTC; CDR3: CASSVTGTGGEQYF
V: TRBV3-1; J: TRBJ2-7; D: TRBD1; size: many; DNA: TGTGCCAGCAGCCAACAACGGACAGGCCCCCACTACGAGCAGTACTTC; CDR3: CASSQQRTGPHYEQYF
V: TRBV10-3; J: TRBJ2-3; D: -; size: -; DNA: TGTGCCATCAGTGAGGCAGGGCCCACAGATACGCAGTATTTT; CDR3: CAISEAGPTDTQYF
V: TRBV5-1; J: TRBJ1-2; D: TRBD1; size: few; DNA: TGCGCCAGCAGCTTGGGAACCACAGGGGGCGGCTATGGCTACACCTTC; CDR3: CASSLGTTGGGYGYTF